These 3 T cell receptor beta chains were sequenced from one sample in a study of cytomegalovirus exposure and HLA in healthy donors. With 60 Vbeta and 13 Jbeta primers, the PCR was carried out. Assay: immunoSEQ multiplex PCR; the TCRdb copy retains only in-frame clones and omits some. The data contain about 190,000 clones, over 80% of them singletons. Sequencing was carried out using PBMCs. All receptors come from a man between 35 and 55 years old in good health and CMV-seropositive.

This sequence joins TRBV21-1 and TRBJ2-5; the DNA was not compared with TRBD2, the D call given in the table. TRBV21-1 is a known pseudogene. This CDR3 region has 15 residues. DNA for the CDR3: TGTGCCAGCAGCTCCCGGGACTCCCGACTAGAGACCCAGTACTTC. It codes for CASSSRDSRLETQYF.

This chain connects TRBV6-1 to TRBJ2-5; 7 bases agree with TRBD1. After removal of 8 bases from V and 2 bases from J, the junction contained 5 bases not matched to a gene. The CDR3 has 13 amino acids. From germline, CDR1 is MNHNS and CDR2 SASEGT. CDR3 region: CASRGQMQETQYF. The DNA of the CDR3 is TGTGCCAGCCGGGGACAGATGCAAGAGACCCAGTACTTC.

This clone was observed a single time. The CDR3 region has the DNA TGTGCCAGCAGCTTAAGACAGTTCGACGAGCAGTACTTC. Protein product: CASSLRQFDEQYF. The genes are TRBV7-3 and TRBJ2-7, with D perhaps matching TRBD1 (5 bases). Per germline, CDR1 SGHTA and CDR2 FQGTGA. V lost 1 base and J 5 bases, leaving 9 bases between the germline ends. This CDR3 is 13 amino acids long.